These 10 T cell receptor beta chains originate from one sample sequenced in a study of blood T cell repertoires in COVID-19. Measured with immunoSEQ multiplex PCR; TCRdb has only the in-frame clones, and not every one. The sample yields approximately 90,000 clones, more than 75% seen once. Source material: peripheral blood. The receptor source for this set is a human donor in a cohort sampled during active COVID-19.

This sequence joins TRBV27 and TRBJ1-6; 9 nucleotides line up with TRBD1. The CDR3 loop spans 14 amino acids. CDR1 is MNHEY, CDR2 SMNVEV, per germline (reference sequence). V lost 6 bases, J lost 9 bases, and 6 bases stayed unmatched. The CDR3 is CASSQGQGSSPLHF. The CDR3 coding sequence is TGTGCCAGCAGCCAGGGACAGGGCAGTTCACCCCTCCACTTT.

V gene TRBV20-1 combines with J gene TRBJ2-3; 7 nucleotides align to TRBD1. In germline, CDR1 is DFQATT, CDR2 SNEGSKA (reference sequence). V lost 4 bases and J lost 9; bases outside the gene matches: 4. The CDR3 sequence is 11 residues long. As DNA, the CDR3 is TGCAGTGCTATAAGGGGGCCCACGCAGTATTTT. It specifies CSAIRGPTQYF.

This clone was detected only once. V usage is TRBV29-1 and J usage is TRBJ2-7; a possible D gene is TRBD2 (6 bases). The V end was cut by 8 bases, the J end by 3 bases, with 14 bases between. CDR1 SQVTM and CDR2 ANQGSEA come from the germline V gene. This CDR3 is 12 amino acids long. In DNA, the CDR3 is TGCAGCCCCCGGCTGGGGGGCTACGAGCAGTACTTC. Translated, it gives CSPRLGGYEQYF.

CDR3 region: CASSPQGRRSSYEQYF. In DNA form, the CDR3 reads TGTGCCAGCAGCCCCCAGGGCAGGCGAAGCTCCTACGAGCAGTACTTC. The chain employs TRBV3-1 (or the pseudogene TRBV3-2) and TRBJ2-7; D might be TRBD1 (5 bases). Germline CDR1 and CDR2: LGHDT and YNNKEL (reference sequence). Trimming pared 4 bases from V and 0 bases from J, leaving 16 bases between. This CDR3 is built from 16 residues.

The chain has TRBV4-2 and TRBJ1-2, with TRBD1 identical over 8 bases. The V segment lost 7 bases and the J segment 2 bases; nucleotides outside the gene matches: 6. The germline V gene encodes CDR1 LGHNA and CDR2 YNFKEQ. The CDR3 totals 14 residues. The CDR3 bases are TGTGCCAGCAAACCGACAGGGGACAACTATGGCTACACCTTC. Protein: CASKPTGDNYGYTF.

Only one count was recorded for this clone. CDR3 sequence: CASTPLRDRGSNQPQHF. DNA for the CDR3: TGTGCCAGCACCCCACTTCGGGACAGGGGAAGCAATCAGCCCCAGCATTTT. The chain uses TRBV28 and TRBJ1-5; 10 bases are a match to TRBD1. Germline-derived CDR1 and CDR2 are MDHEN and SYDVKM. CDR3 length: 17 residues. V dropped 7 bases and J dropped 1; count of bases not matched to a gene: 10.

Only one count was recorded for this clone. The chain recombines TRBV7-2 with TRBJ1-1; no clear D. Per germline, CDR1 SGHTA and CDR2 FQGNSA. Trimming left V 5 bases short and J 0 bases short, with 10 bases between. This CDR3 is 14 amino acids long. In nucleotides, the CDR3 is TGTGCCAGCAGCCCGACAACAATGAACACTGAAGCTTTCTTT. Its protein product is CASSPTTMNTEAFF.

J is TRBJ2-1 and V is TRBV19; 15 bases align to TRBD2. CDR3 length: 16 residues. Trimming at V came to 5 bases and at J to 7 bases, leaving 6 bases not matched to a gene. Per the germline V gene, CDR1 is LNHDA and CDR2 is SQIVND (reference sequence). CDR3: CASSPGTSGGLNEQFF. In DNA, the CDR3 is TGTGCCAGTAGTCCCGGGACTAGCGGGGGGCTTAATGAGCAGTTCTTC.

V and J are TRBV12-3 or TRBV12-4 and TRBJ2-7, with a tentative D call TRBD1 (5 bases). The CDR3 spans 12 residues. With 4 bases removed from V and 4 bases from J, the gap between germline ends came to 8 bases. CDR3 sequence (DNA): TGTGCCAGCAGTTCTAACAGGTACGAGCAGTACTTC. It codes for CASSSNRYEQYF.

The chain combines TRBV12-3 or TRBV12-4 with TRBJ1-2; perhaps TRBD1 as D (5 bases). V shed 1 base and J shed 7 bases, with 10 bases lying between them. The CDR3 runs 13 residues. Here the CDR3 DNA reads TGTGCCAGCAGTTTAGGGCAGGGTCCTGGCTACACCTTC. This gives the protein CASSLGQGPGYTF.